One sample yielded the 2 T cell receptor beta chains listed below, sequenced in a study of CD8 T cells in ankylosing spondylitis. Whole-study findings and limits: A TCR beta motif of eight or nine highly homologous variants seemed to mark ankylosing spondylitis blood.

No antigen has been identified for these receptors. One entry per CDR3 protein, called by TCRdb with MiXCR from the 5' RACE reads. The sample includes some 800,000 distinct CDR3 sequences, over 9.5% seen only once; the top ten take more than 0.5%. Sequenced material: blood, either unsorted or a sorted T cell fraction (not recorded which). These TCRs come from a male donor with ankylosing spondylitis.

This clonotype was counted many times. The chain has TRBV6-1 and TRBJ1-5; no clear D. The V end lost 5 bases, the J end lost 2 bases, and 16 bases lay between the germline ends. This CDR3 has 16 residues. The V gene's germline CDR1 is MNHNS and CDR2 SASEGT. In nucleotides, the CDR3 is TGTGCCAGCAGTCCCCTAGCCGGGGTAGGCAATCAGCCCCAGCATTTT. Translated, it gives CASSPLAGVGNQPQHF.

The rearrangement links TRBV7-6 to TRBJ2-7; the D gene could be TRBD1 or TRBD2 (7 bases each). Per the germline V gene, CDR1 is SGHVS and CDR2 is FNYEAQ. Trimming pared 5 bases from V and 7 bases from J, leaving 21 bases between. The CDR3 is made up of 15 amino acids. CDR3 DNA: TGTGCCAGCAGCCCAGGGGGGGCGCGAGTACGGGAGCAGTACTTC. It translates to CASSPGGARVREQYF.